This is a list of T cell receptor beta chains from one sample in a study of shared clonotypes between healthy human individuals. The assay was immunoSEQ multiplex PCR, and TCRdb's table has in-frame clones only and misses some. This sample yields some 2,500,000 clones, of which roughly 93% are seen a single time; 0.36% belongs to the top ten. Specimen: naive CD4+ T cells from PBMCs. These receptors were collected from a man aged 18 to 30 in good health. Some clones in this sample may be carry-over from other donors' samples. Each CDR3 is given with its conserved first and last residue. D genes are given only for firm matches. Not all rows give a size; the values are once, few, many and, for expanded clones, a class.

V gene	clone size	D gene	J gene	CDR3 DNA	CDR3 protein
TRBV20-1	.	.	TRBJ2-5	TGCAGTGTCAAAGACAGGGAGACCCAGTACTTC	CSVKDRETQYF
TRBV7-2	.	.	TRBJ2-3	TGTGCCAGCAGCTTTAGAACGCAGGAAGATACGCAGTATTTT	CASSFRTQEDTQYF
TRBV28	.	.	TRBJ2-3	TGTGCCAGCAGTACTATAAACCCAAGCACAGATACGCAGTATTTT	CASSTINPSTDTQYF
TRBV5-1	once	.	TRBJ1-2	TGCGCCAGCAGCCCAACCCCCGGACAGTTCTATGGCTACACCTTC	CASSPTPGQFYGYTF
TRBV7-3	.	.	TRBJ2-1	TGTGCCAGCAGCCCCCGAGGGACGGGAGCCAATGAGCAGTTCTTC	CASSPRGTGANEQFF
TRBV5-1	.	.	TRBJ2-5	TGCGCCAGCAGCTTACCGGAGCCGAAGCCAGAGACCCAGTACTTC	CASSLPEPKPETQYF
TRBV7-3	once	TRBD2	TRBJ2-7	TGTGCCAGCAGCTTACTAGCGGGAGGGCCCCACGAGCAGTACTTC	CASSLLAGGPHEQYF
TRBV7-9	.	.	TRBJ2-5	TGTGCCAGCAGATTAGATGGGGGCGGGGAGACCCAGTACTTC	CASRLDGGGETQYF
TRBV7-8	.	TRBD1	TRBJ1-3	TGTGCCAGCAGCTTAGATACAGGGGGCGGAAACACCATATATTTT	CASSLDTGGGNTIYF
TRBV28	once	.	TRBJ2-7	TGTGCCAGCAGTTCTCCGGGCCCTACCCCCCTATTGGCCTACGAGCAGTACTTC	CASSSPGPTPLLAYEQYF
TRBV27	few	.	TRBJ1-1	TGTGCCAGCAGTTTATTCGATAAGTACAGTGAAGCTTTCTTT	CASSLFDKYSEAFF
TRBV27	.	TRBD1	TRBJ2-1	TGTGCCAGCAGTTTTATCCCCGGGACAGGTTACAATGAGCAGTTCTTC	CASSFIPGTGYNEQFF
TRBV2	.	TRBD1	TRBJ1-1	TGTGCCAGCAGTTTACAGGGGCTTAACACTGAAGCTTTCTTT	CASSLQGLNTEAFF
TRBV5-8	.	.	TRBJ2-7	TGTGCCAGCACCCTCTTGGGGTACGAGCAGTACTTC	CASTLLGYEQYF
TRBV10-3	.	TRBD2	TRBJ2-7	TGTGCCATCAGTCCCCGGGAGGATTTGCGCGAGCAGTACTTC	CAISPREDLREQYF
TRBV30	.	.	TRBJ2-1	TGTGCCTGGAGTCGGGGTGAGCAGTTCTTC	CAWSRGEQFF
TRBV28	.	TRBD1	TRBJ2-2	TGTGCCAGCACCGTGGACAGGGGGTTAATCACCGGGGAGCTGTTTTTT	CASTVDRGLITGELFF
TRBV19	.	.	TRBJ2-7	TGTGCCAGTAGGGGGTCGGGTCCCTACGAGCAGTACTTC	CASRGSGPYEQYF
TRBV9	.	.	TRBJ2-2	TGTGCCAGCAGCGTAGTTGAGCTAGTATCACCCGGGGAGCTGTTTTTT	CASSVVELVSPGELFF
TRBV28	few	.	TRBJ1-2	TGTGCCAGCAGCTCCGTCGAAGGGGGAGGCTACACCTTC	CASSSVEGGGYTF
TRBV18	.	.	TRBJ1-1	TGTGCCAGCTCACCGACTCTTGGGGACACTGAAGCTTTCTTT	CASSPTLGDTEAFF
TRBV28	.	.	TRBJ1-2	TGTGCCAGCAGTTTTAAAGGCTATGGCTACACCTTC	CASSFKGYGYTF
TRBV5-5	.	TRBD1	TRBJ1-4	TGTGCCAGCAGCCTGACAGGGATCAGTGAAAAACTGTTTTTT	CASSLTGISEKLFF
TRBV5-1	.	.	TRBJ2-3	TGCGCCAGCAGGGTTAGCTTCATGGCAGATACGCAGTATTTT	CASRVSFMADTQYF
TRBV5-1	.	TRBD1	TRBJ1-1	TGCGCCAGCAGCTTTGTTACAGGGGGCGCGGACACTGAAGCTTTCTTT	CASSFVTGGADTEAFF
TRBV5-1	.	TRBD1	TRBJ2-7	TGCGCCAGCAGGGACCCGGGACAGGGGGGCTCCTACGAGCAGTACTTC	CASRDPGQGGSYEQYF
TRBV29-1	.	TRBD1	TRBJ1-2	TGCAGCGTTGTTAGGGACAGCTCTAACTATGGCTACACCTTC	CSVVRDSSNYGYTF
TRBV28	once	.	TRBJ1-5	TGTGCCAGCAGTAAACTCGGTGTGGGGGAACGGCCCCAGCATTTT	CASSKLGVGERPQHF
TRBV6-5	.	.	TRBJ1-1	TGTGCCAGCAGTTACTCTAACCAGGGACCGAACACTGAAGCTTTCTTT	CASSYSNQGPNTEAFF
TRBV27	.	.	TRBJ2-2	TGTGCCAGCAGGGCGAGAGCGGAGGGCGGGGAGCTGTTTTTT	CASRARAEGGELFF
TRBV14	.	.	TRBJ1-2	TGTGCCAGCAGCCAAGGAGAGAGGCGCGGCTATGGCTACACCTTC	CASSQGERRGYGYTF
TRBV4-1	.	TRBD1	TRBJ2-5	TGCGCCAGCAGCCATGGGACAGGGGTCTTCGGGTTGGGCCAGACCCAGTACTTC	CASSHGTGVFGLGQTQYF
TRBV29-1	.	TRBD1	TRBJ1-1	TGCAGCGTTGAAAACAGGGGGATCACTGAAGCTTTCTTT	CSVENRGITEAFF
TRBV4-1	once	.	TRBJ2-5	TGCGCCAGCAGCCAAGAGTCACGGGTTGGGGAAGAGACCCAGTACTTC	CASSQESRVGEETQYF
TRBV7-9	.	.	TRBJ1-1	TGTGCCAGCAGCTTAGCTACTGGGAACACTGAAGCTTTCTTT	CASSLATGNTEAFF
TRBV27	once	.	TRBJ1-2	TGTGCCAGCAGTTGTCAGGATTGTGGCTACACCTTC	CASSCQDCGYTF
TRBV30	.	TRBD2	TRBJ2-4	TGTGCCTGGAGCGGGAGGTTCCAAAACATTCAGTACTTC	CAWSGRFQNIQYF
TRBV19	.	TRBD2	TRBJ2-3	TGTGCCACCCACGGCCGGCGGGAGGGGAGGACAGATACGCAGTATTTT	CATHGRREGRTDTQYF
TRBV7-9	.	TRBD2	TRBJ2-3	TGTGCCAGCAGCTTAGGGGGACTAGCGGGAGGCTGGCGGACAGATACGCAGTATTTT	CASSLGGLAGGWRTDTQYF
TRBV9	.	TRBD2	TRBJ2-1	TGTGCCAGCAGCGTAACTAGCGGGGTCTACAATGAGCAGTTCTTC	CASSVTSGVYNEQFF
TRBV9	.	.	TRBJ1-5	TGTGCCAGCAGCGTAGAGGGGGATCGCAATCAGCCCCAGCATTTT	CASSVEGDRNQPQHF
TRBV6-6	.	.	TRBJ2-7	TGTGCCAGCAGTCCCCTTGACAGATCTGACTACGAGCAGTACTTC	CASSPLDRSDYEQYF
TRBV4-3	.	.	TRBJ1-5	TGCGCCAGCAGCCAAGACTCGTCAGGGGCGGGCCAGCCCCAGCATTTT	CASSQDSSGAGQPQHF
TRBV9	.	TRBD2	TRBJ2-3	TGTGCCAGCAGCATATCCGGGACTAGCATCGCAGATACGCAGTATTTT	CASSISGTSIADTQYF
TRBV30	.	.	TRBJ1-5	TGTGCCTGGAGTGCCGGGGAGATGAATCAGCCCCAGCATTTT	CAWSAGEMNQPQHF
TRBV14	.	.	TRBJ1-2	TGTGCCAGCAGCCCCCTGCCAGGGGATTATGGCTACACCTTC	CASSPLPGDYGYTF
TRBV2	.	.	TRBJ1-1	TGTGCCAGCAGTGTGGCAGAATTGAACACTGAAGCTTTCTTT	CASSVAELNTEAFF
TRBV28	.	.	TRBJ1-5	TGTGCCAGCAGTTTTTCCTCGGGGGATCAGCCCCAGCATTTT	CASSFSSGDQPQHF
TRBV5-1	.	TRBD1	TRBJ1-1	TGCGCCAGCAGCCAGGACAGGGCGAACACTGAAGCTTTCTTT	CASSQDRANTEAFF
TRBV28	.	.	TRBJ2-5	TGTGCCAGCAGTTCCCCAGGGGGGGAGACCAGGGAGACCCAGTACTTC	CASSSPGGETRETQYF
TRBV6-1	.	.	TRBJ2-5	TGTGCCAGCACACAGGGCGACTATAGCGCGGAGACCCAGTACTTC	CASTQGDYSAETQYF
TRBV30	.	TRBD1	TRBJ1-6	TGTGCCTGGAGTGCCCGGGACAGGCCGAGCTCCTATAATTCACCCCTCCACTTT	CAWSARDRPSSYNSPLHF
TRBV28	once	TRBD1	TRBJ2-7	TGTGCCAGCACCTCTTGGGGACAGGGGTACGAGCAGTACTTC	CASTSWGQGYEQYF
TRBV15	few	.	TRBJ1-2	TGTGCCACCAGCCCGCGACCGGTCTATGGCTACACCTTC	CATSPRPVYGYTF
TRBV6-1	.	.	TRBJ1-1	TGTGCCAGCAGTAAGGGCATCAACACTGAAGCTTTCTTT	CASSKGINTEAFF
TRBV18	.	TRBD1	TRBJ1-3	TGTGCCAGCTCACTCGTAACAGGGGCCGGAAACACCATATATTTT	CASSLVTGAGNTIYF